This T cell receptor beta chain was sequenced in a study of shared clonotypes between healthy human individuals. Findings and limits, study-wide: The generation probabilities recorded for non-shared clonotypes fell below those of clonotypes shared by all four donors.

Profiled with immunoSEQ multiplex PCR; TCRdb holds only in-frame clones, not every one. The profile covers roughly 1,800,000 clones, with roughly 94% appearing a single time and approximately 1.2% taken by the ten largest. Naive CD8 populations comprised CD45RO-negative cells positively selected for CCR7, excluding terminally differentiated effector memory CD45RA+ cells. About this clone itself: Its cognate antigen is unknown.

The CDR3 sequence is 13 residues long. The ends lost 5 bases at V and 6 bases at J; junction bases unmatched: 3. Germline-derived CDR1 and CDR2 are SEHNR and FQNEAQ (reference sequence). This chain joins TRBV7-9 and TRBJ2-3; 9 positions agree with TRBD1. The sample taken for sequencing was naive CD8+ T cells sorted from blood. The clonotype was recovered from a man younger than 35 in good health. The CDR3 protein is CASSDRGKDTQYF. DNA of the CDR3: TGTGCCAGCAGCGACAGGGGGAAGGATACGCAGTATTTT. Drawing the rest from reference TRBV7-9 and TRBJ2-3, the complete variable domain is DTGVSQNPRHKITKRGQNVTFRCDPISEHNRLYWYRQTLGQGPEFLTYFQNEAQLEKSRLLSDRFSAERPKGSFSTLEIQRTEQGDSAMYLCASSDRGKDTQYFGPGTRLTVL.